One and the same sample provided the 15 T cell receptor beta chains below, sequenced in a study of CD4+ T cells in melanoma. Generated by immunoSEQ multiplex PCR, the TCRdb table keeps only in-frame clones and is missing some. The sample lists tens of thousands of clones, over 60% seen once, with roughly 4.9% in the top ten. The material sequenced was tumor tissue. Source of these receptors: a human donor with melanoma.

The gene calls are TRBV5-6 and TRBJ2-7; TRBD1 agrees at 8 bases. The germline CDR1 and CDR2 sequences are SGHDT and YYEEEE. This CDR3 comprises 14 residues. With 1 base clipped from V and 4 bases from J, the junction kept 4 bases outside the gene matches. CDR3 loop: CASSLWQGAYEQYF. The CDR3 bases are TGTGCCAGCAGCTTGTGGCAGGGGGCATACGAGCAGTACTTC.

V is TRBV27 and J is TRBJ2-5, with 7 bases identical to TRBD2. This CDR3 has 14 amino acids. Looked up from germline, CDR1 is MNHEY and CDR2 is SMNVEV (reference sequence). J gave up 2 bases and V 0 bases, and 0 bases lay outside the gene matches. The CDR3 sequence is CASSLSAGQETQYF. In DNA form, the CDR3 reads TGTGCCAGCAGTTTATCAGCGGGGCAAGAGACCCAGTACTTC.

This chain links TRBV7-6 with TRBJ2-7; D may be TRBD2 (7 bases). V lost 5 bases and J lost 0, with 11 bases in between. Germline V lookup: CDR1 SGHVS, CDR2 FNYEAQ. This CDR3 is 14 amino acids long. CDR3 loop: CASSSGTNSYEQYF. In DNA, the CDR3 is TGTGCCAGCAGCAGCGGGACAAACTCCTACGAGCAGTACTTC.

This clone appeared many times. V gene TRBV7-9 combines with J gene TRBJ1-5, with 8 bases matching TRBD1. Germline V gives CDR1 SEHNR, CDR2 FQNEAQ (reference sequence). This CDR3 contains 15 residues. Trimming cost V 5 bases and J 5 bases; bases outside gene matches: 8. The CDR3 is CASSPTGTGYQPQHF. Here the CDR3 DNA reads TGTGCCAGCAGCCCGACCGGGACAGGCTATCAGCCCCAGCATTTT.

The J gene is TRBJ2-6, the V gene TRBV15, with D unresolved. The CDR3 consists of 16 residues. CDR1 LNHNV and CDR2 YYDKDF come from the germline V gene (reference sequence). V lost 0 bases, J lost 2 bases, and 8 bases lay in between. The CDR3 nucleotides are TGTGCCACCAGCAGAGATCGGCAGACTGGGGCCAACGTCCTGACTTTC. Its protein product is CATSRDRQTGANVLTF.

To note about this clone: The junction departs from germline at one end; a sequencing error may be responsible. The chain has TRBV7-2 and TRBJ2-2; D gene unclear. Germline CDR1 SGHTA, CDR2 FQGNSA. CDR3 length equals 13 residues. CDR3 in DNA: TGCGCCAGCAGCCAAAAACTGGCCGGGGAGCTGTTTTTT. It yields the protein CASSQKLAGELFF.

The rearrangement joins TRBV25-1 to TRBJ2-5; D may match TRBD1 or TRBD2 (6 bases each). Germline V gene lookup returns CDR1 MGHDK and CDR2 SYGVNS. The CDR3 spans 14 residues. V was trimmed by 7 bases and J by 5 bases, leaving 17 bases between them. Here the CDR3 DNA reads TGTGCCAGCACCGAGGGGGGACGGGGGGAGACCCAGTACTTC. It translates to CASTEGGRGETQYF.

The chain carries TRBV5-4 and TRBJ2-7; maybe TRBD2 (7 bases). This CDR3 region has 16 residues. Between the trimmed V and J ends, which lost 4 bases and 0 bases, there was a span of 17 bases. The germline V gene encodes CDR1 SGHNT and CDR2 YYREEE (reference sequence). The CDR3 protein is CASSGRVAGASYEQYF. For the CDR3, the DNA is TGTGCCAGCAGCGGACGTGTTGCGGGGGCCTCCTACGAGCAGTACTTC.

This clone is categorized as medium-sized (0.01 to 0.1%). Other DNA sequences in the sample encode the same CDR3. The genes are TRBV5-5 and TRBJ1-5; D uncertain. Germline-derived CDR1 and CDR2 are SGHKS and YYEKEE (reference sequence). V lost 0 bases to trimming and J lost 1 base, with 5 bases between them. There are 14 residues in the CDR3. The CDR3 is CASSLARSNQPQHF. DNA of the CDR3: TGTGCCAGCAGCTTGGCTCGGAGCAATCAGCCCCAGCATTTT.

This chain uses TRBV9 with TRBJ2-7; D is undetermined. Germline lookup yields CDR1 SGDLS and CDR2 YYNGEE. The CDR3 has 13 residues. V dropped 0 bases and J dropped 3 bases, with 7 bases sitting between them. The CDR3 here is CASSVDGDYEQYF. CDR3 nucleotide sequence: TGTGCCAGCAGCGTAGATGGGGACTACGAGCAGTACTTC.

This clone was seen repeatedly, ten times or more. The chain is built from TRBV10-3 and TRBJ1-6; the D is unclear. The CDR3 is 11 amino acids. V lost 10 bases, J lost 8 bases, and 9 bases lay in between. Germline CDR1 and CDR2: ENHRY and SYGVKD. The CDR3 coding sequence is TGTGCCACCTGCCCTGATTCACCCCTCCACTTT. It yields the protein CATCPDSPLHF.

The chain couples TRBV27 to TRBJ2-6; weak D call: TRBD2 (6 bases). V lost 0 bases to trimming and J lost 1 base, with 7 bases between them. Germline values: CDR1 MNHEY, CDR2 SMNVEV (reference sequence). The CDR3 has 16 amino acids. CDR3 protein: CASSLSGGSGANVLTF. As DNA, the CDR3 is TGTGCCAGCAGTTTATCCGGGGGTTCTGGGGCCAACGTCCTGACTTTC. The full variable domain, rest sourced from reference TRBV27 and TRBJ2-6, is EAQVTQNPRYLITVTGKKLTVTCSQNMNHEYMSWYRQDPGLGLRQIYYSMNVEVTDKGDVPEGYKVSRKEKRNFPLILESPSPNQTSLYFCASSLSGGSGANVLTFGAGSRLTVL.

By sample fraction, this clone is medium-sized. Other nucleotide sequences from this sample produce the same CDR3. The rearrangement links TRBV30 to TRBJ2-7; tentative D call: TRBD2 (7 bases). With 0 bases removed from V and 2 bases from J, the gap between germline ends came to 11 bases. The CDR3 extends over 14 amino acids. CDR1 GTSNPN and CDR2 SVGIG come from the germline V gene (reference sequence). The CDR3 loop is CAWSVGRGPYEQYF. CDR3 DNA: TGTGCCTGGAGTGTAGGGCGGGGGCCCTACGAGCAGTACTTC.

The chain combines TRBV9 with TRBJ1-4; no reliable D call. With 4 bases removed from V and 4 bases from J, the gap between germline ends came to 8 bases. CDR1 and CDR2 from the germline V gene are SGDLS and YYNGEE. The CDR3 has 13 amino acids. The CDR3 here is CASSLGLNEKLFF. CDR3 bases: TGTGCCAGCAGCCTAGGACTTAATGAAAAACTGTTTTTT.

The J gene is TRBJ1-1, the V gene TRBV4-1; D is perhaps TRBD1 (6 bases). V lost 2 bases, J lost 7 bases, and 17 bases lay in between. The CDR3 is 15 amino acids. The V gene's germline CDR1 is MGHRA and CDR2 YSYEKL. The CDR3 spells CASSQRAGAESEAFF. The CDR3 DNA reads as TGCGCCAGCAGCCAACGGGCAGGGGCGGAGAGTGAAGCTTTCTTT.